This TCR beta chain was identified during a study of technical replicates of blood from four donors. Using immunoSEQ multiplex PCR, the repertoire was profiled, and TCRdb retains in-frame clones only, with some absent. Of about 54,000 clones in the sample, less than 95% were seen once. This sequence was found in a human donor in good health. What was sequenced was T cells isolated from PBMCs.

The CDR3 is CASSYTGGRMNTEAFF. The DNA for the CDR3 is TGTGCCAGCAGTTACACGGGGGGACGTATGAACACTGAAGCTTTCTTT. The genes are TRBV6-5 and TRBJ1-1; D may be TRBD1 (5 bases). Trimming shortened V by 2 bases and J by 0 bases, and 13 bases separated the two germline ends. From germline, CDR1 is MNHEY and CDR2 SVGAGI. This CDR3 has 16 amino acids.